What follows are 25 T cell receptor beta chains derived from one specimen sequenced in a study of T cell repertoires in cytomegalovirus infection. These TCRs are of unknown antigen specificity. TCRdb re-analysed the reads in MiXCR, keeping a single row per CDR3 protein. The sample lists around 800,000 distinct CDR3 sequences, approximately 32% occurring once. Sequences were derived from cultured CD8+ T cells from PBMCs, sampled from culture after CMV antigen stimulation. These TCRs come from a human donor in good health (CMV status not recorded). Some clones in this sample may be carry-over from other donors' samples.

The table lists this clonotype with a few counts. This chain uses TRBV6-2 or TRBV6-3 with TRBJ1-2; 7 positions agree with TRBD1. This CDR3 is 16 amino acids long. The germline V gene has CDR1 MNHEY and CDR2 SVGEGT. V was pared by 0 bases and J by 3 bases, with 7 bases of the junction left unmatched. The CDR3 DNA is TGTGCCAGCAGTTACTCACGTTATACAGGGGACTATGGCTACACCTTC. Translation: CASSYSRYTGDYGYTF.

This clonotype was counted only a few times. The chain couples TRBV27 to TRBJ2-7, with D possibly TRBD2 on 6 matching bases. Per germline, CDR1 MNHEY and CDR2 SMNVEV (reference sequence). Deletions cut 5 bases from V and 2 bases from J, with 19 bases between. This CDR3 is built from 16 residues. The CDR3 region is CASSPVAAGYTYEQYV. DNA of the CDR3: TGTGCCAGCAGTCCCGTCGCGGCGGGGTATACCTACGAGCAGTACGTC.

This chain links TRBV7-9 with TRBJ1-2, with a tentative D call TRBD1 (6 bases). V gave up 5 bases and J gave up 3 bases, with 13 bases separating them. This CDR3 is built from 14 residues. The germline CDR1 and CDR2 sequences are SEHNR and FQNEAQ (reference sequence). The CDR3 coding sequence is TGTGCCAGCAGCCCCAAGGACAGTTACTATGGCTACACCTTC. Its protein product is CASSPKDSYYGYTF.

The V and J genes are TRBV24-1 and TRBJ2-5; TRBD2 is a possible D gene (5 bases). The V and J ends lost 8 bases and 3 bases respectively, with 9 bases between them. The CDR3 loop spans 12 amino acids. The germline V gene encodes CDR1 KGHDR and CDR2 SFDVKD. The DNA of the CDR3 is TGTGCCACCACCGGACTGGAAGAGACCCAGTACTTC. Protein product: CATTGLEETQYF.

This clonotype was counted at least ten times. This chain connects TRBV12-3 or TRBV12-4 to TRBJ2-3; D is undetermined. The CDR3 is 15 amino acids. The V end lost 2 bases, the J end lost 1 base, and 10 bases lay between the germline ends. CDR3 region: CASSLRNPGTDTQYF. As DNA, the CDR3 is TGTGCCAGCAGTTTACGCAATCCAGGCACAGATACGCAGTATTTT.

This clonotype appeared a few times. J is TRBJ2-2 and V is TRBV4-3; TRBD2 aligns across 8 bases. Trimming removed 3 bases from V and 6 bases from J; junction bases left unmatched: 9. The germline V gene encodes CDR1 LGHNA and CDR2 YSLEER. The CDR3 runs to 16 residues. DNA for the CDR3: TGCGCCAGCAGCCAGGTCCCCGGGGGGGCAGCCGGGGAGCTGTTTTTT. This translates into CASSQVPGGAAGELFF.

In its sample, this clonotype was seen a few times. This rearrangement joins TRBV7-9 to TRBJ2-2, with 7 nucleotides matching TRBD1. The CDR3 contains 18 residues. Germline CDR1 and CDR2: SEHNR and FQNEAQ (reference sequence). The V segment lost 3 bases and the J segment 1 base; nucleotides outside the gene matches: 11. The CDR3 DNA is TGTGCCAGCAGCTTGCCCCGCCCGGGACAGTTGAACACCGGGGAGCTGTTTTTT. It specifies CASSLPRPGQLNTGELFF. The full variable domain, rest sourced from reference TRBV7-9 and TRBJ2-2, is DTGVSQNPRHKITKRGQNVTFRCDPISEHNRLYWYRQTLGQGPEFLTYFQNEAQLEKSRLLSDRFSAERPKGSFSTLEIQRTEQGDSAMYLCASSLPRPGQLNTGELFFGEGSRLTVL.

This clonotype was seen a few times. This chain joins TRBV7-6 and TRBJ2-3, with 12 bases aligning to TRBD2. Germline loops: CDR1 SGHVS, CDR2 FNYEAQ. V lost 4 bases to trimming and J lost 3 bases; unmatched junction nucleotides: 2. This CDR3 has 15 residues. The chain's CDR3 is CASSSSGGETDTQYF. For the CDR3, the DNA is TGTGCCAGCAGCTCTAGCGGGGGGGAGACAGATACGCAGTATTTT.

A few counts support this clonotype. The chain carries TRBV27 and TRBJ2-3, with D uncertain. This CDR3 region has 14 residues. V lost 2 bases to trimming and J lost 5 bases, with 11 bases between them. The germline V gene has CDR1 MNHEY and CDR2 SMNVEV (reference sequence). The CDR3 nucleotides are TGTGCCAGCAGTTTAGATAGTCCCCAAGATACGCAGTATTTT. Translation: CASSLDSPQDTQYF.

The rearrangement joins TRBV2 to TRBJ1-1; D unclear. Germline lookup yields CDR1 SNHLY and CDR2 FYNNEI. There are 16 residues in the CDR3. The V and J ends lost 4 bases and 1 base respectively, with 16 bases between them. The DNA of the CDR3 is TGTGCCAGCAGTGTCCCTCAGGTAGTCGGGAACACTGAAGCTTTCTTT. It yields the protein CASSVPQVVGNTEAFF.

This clonotype was seen a handful of times. An end of the junction differs from the germline gene, which may be a read error. The J gene is TRBJ2-1, the V gene TRBV4-1; D remains ambiguous. Germline CDR1 and CDR2: MGHRA and YSYEKL. The CDR3 contains 18 residues. This CDR3 reads CASSPLIITAGVYNEQFF. The DNA of the CDR3 is TGTGCCAGCAGCCCACTTATAATAACCGCTGGGGTTTACAATGAGCAGTTCTTC.

This clonotype was seen only a few times. The V and J genes are TRBV5-4 and TRBJ1-1; 8 positions match TRBD1. V dropped 0 bases and J dropped 7; count of bases not matched to a gene: 5. The CDR3 spans 14 residues. The germline CDR1 and CDR2 sequences are SGHNT and YYREEE (reference sequence). The CDR3: CASSLAPGGGEAFF. For the CDR3, the DNA is TGTGCCAGCAGCTTGGCCCCAGGGGGCGGTGAAGCTTTCTTT.

This clonotype has more than one count but fewer than ten. This sequence joins TRBV2 and TRBJ2-1, with 7 nucleotides matching TRBD2. V lost 10 bases to trimming and J lost 7 bases; unmatched junction nucleotides: 1. The CDR3 is made up of 10 amino acids. Germline CDR1 reads SNHLY; CDR2 reads FYNNEI. The CDR3 reads CAIGGNEQFF. In DNA, the CDR3 is TGTGCCATCGGGGGGAATGAGCAGTTCTTC.

To note about this clonotype: A much larger clone is a single base away; this may be a read error. V and J are TRBV7-2 and TRBJ2-5; TRBD1 might be the D (5 bases). Germline V gene data show CDR1 as SGHTA and CDR2 as FQGNSA. The CDR3 has 10 residues. The CDR3, as DNA: TGTGTCAGCAGCTTAGGGGATAAGTACTTC. This gives the protein CVSSLGDKYF.

This CDR3 reads CAISDRLVGDQETQYF. The CDR3 DNA reads TGTGCCATCAGTGACCGACTAGTGGGGGACCAAGAGACCCAGTACTTC. J is TRBJ2-5 and V is TRBV10-3; TRBD2 might be the D (6 bases). The CDR3 totals 16 residues. V lost 3 bases and J lost 0, with 14 bases in between. Germline V gene sequence: CDR1 ENHRY, CDR2 SYGVKD.

As for this clonotype: This could be a read error, since a much larger clone is one nucleotide away. The J gene is TRBJ2-1, the V gene TRBV5-6, with D uncertain. Trimming removed 1 base at V and 7 bases at J, with 6 bases between. Germline V gene data show CDR1 as SGHDT and CDR2 as YYEEEE. The CDR3 contains 12 residues. Here the CDR3 DNA reads TGTGCCAGCAGCTTGATAGTTAATGAGCAGTTCTTC. It is translated as CASSLIVNEQFF.

This clonotype was seen a few times. This chain joins TRBV11-2 and TRBJ2-1; D not certain. The CDR3 extends over 12 amino acids. V was cut by 6 bases and J by 9 bases, with 12 bases left in between. Germline V gene lookup returns CDR1 SGHAT and CDR2 FQNNGV. CDR3 region: CASSLRGLEQFF. In DNA form, the CDR3 reads TGTGCCAGCAGTCTCAGAGGTCTTGAGCAGTTCTTC.

This clonotype was seen repeatedly, ten times or more. CDR3: CASSWTRSSLHEQYF. CDR3 nucleotides: TGTGCCAGCAGCTGGACCCGGTCAAGTCTTCACGAGCAGTACTTC. V and J are TRBV12-3 or TRBV12-4 and TRBJ2-7; D unclear. This CDR3 has 15 amino acids. V lost 6 bases and J lost 5, with 20 bases in between.

The chain recombines TRBV19 with TRBJ2-6, with D perhaps TRBD1 (6 bases). With 3 bases removed from V and 3 bases from J, the gap between germline ends came to 9 bases. The CDR3 has 15 residues. Per the germline V gene, CDR1 is LNHDA and CDR2 is SQIVND (reference sequence). In nucleotides, the CDR3 is TGTGCCAGTAGTATCAACAGGGATGGGGCCAACGTCCTGACTTTC. Translating gives CASSINRDGANVLTF.

V gene TRBV11-2 combines with J gene TRBJ2-2; possible D gene TRBD2, 5 bases. Between the trimmed V and J ends, which lost 2 bases and 2 bases, there was a span of 12 bases. Germline V gene lookup returns CDR1 SGHAT and CDR2 FQNNGV. The CDR3 is 16 residues long. For the CDR3, the DNA is TGTGCCAGCAGCTTATGGAGGCGGAGAAACACCGGGGAGCTGTTTTTT. It translates to CASSLWRRRNTGELFF.

This clonotype was detected a few times. The chain couples TRBV10-3 to TRBJ2-7; D ambiguous. The length of the CDR3 is 15 residues. V was pared by 4 bases and J by 2 bases, with 15 bases between. Per the germline V gene, CDR1 is ENHRY and CDR2 is SYGVKD. This CDR3 reads CAISGEWGVTYEQYF. In DNA form, the CDR3 reads TGTGCCATCAGTGGAGAGTGGGGTGTCACCTACGAGCAGTACTTC.

This clonotype was detected a few times. The rearrangement joins TRBV6-5 to TRBJ2-2; unclear D gene. Germline loops: CDR1 MNHEY, CDR2 SVGAGI. V shed 10 bases and J shed 4 bases, with 7 bases lying between them. CDR3 length equals 11 residues. CDR3 DNA sequence: TGTGCCACTCGTGGCACCGGGGAGCTGTTTTTT. Translating gives CATRGTGELFF.

This clonotype was seen ten or more times. The chain has TRBV7-2 and TRBJ2-1; 11 bases are shared with TRBD2. Germline V lookup: CDR1 SGHTA, CDR2 FQGNSA. This CDR3 comprises 15 residues. V trimming: 4 bases; J trimming: 5 bases; junction bases outside the gene matches: 4. In DNA form, the CDR3 reads TGTGCCAGCAGCTCTCTAGCGGGGGGAGACAATGAGCAGTTCTTC. Encoded protein: CASSSLAGGDNEQFF.

A few counts support this clonotype. The chain is built from TRBV6-2 or TRBV6-3 and TRBJ1-5; TRBD1 aligns across 9 bases. The trim removed 6 bases at V and 5 bases at J, leaving 11 bases unmatched. The CDR3 extends over 16 amino acids. CDR1 MNHEY and CDR2 SVGEGT come from the germline V gene. This CDR3 reads CASSIYRDRVDQPQHF. The CDR3 DNA is TGTGCCAGCAGCATCTACCGGGACAGGGTAGATCAGCCCCAGCATTTT.

This clonotype occurred many times. J is TRBJ2-1 and V is TRBV7-8; 12 bases match TRBD2. CDR1 and CDR2 (germline): SGHVS, FQNEAQ. The CDR3 is 15 residues long. J gave up 2 bases and V 5 bases, and 1 base lay outside the gene matches. This CDR3 is CASSRLAGAYNEQFF. As DNA, the CDR3 is TGTGCCAGCAGCCGACTAGCGGGGGCCTACAATGAGCAGTTCTTC.